The TCR beta chain described here comes from a study of regulatory dendritic cells for organ transplantation. Overall study: LPS was added to dendritic cell cultures on day 6.

This CDR3 comprises 14 residues. CDR1 is KGHSY and CDR2 is FQNENV in the germline V gene. Between the trimmed V and J ends, which lost 4 bases and 2 bases, there was a span of 8 bases. Only in-frame clones appear in the TCRdb table, and some are missing; sequencing was by immunoSEQ multiplex PCR. The table has over 8,500 clones, roughly 70% seen once. Note on this clone: The target antigen is unknown.

The study's findings and limits: Memory CD8+ T cells were the most oligoclonal; naive cells were highly diverse. Resting memory CD8+ T cells held the most alloreactive clonotypes. Regulatory dendritic cells appeared to expand memory CD8+ clones less than mature ones.

Sorted T cells were CFSE-labeled and cultured five to six days with allogeneic regulatory or mature dendritic cells at 1:10. This receptor was taken from a human donor in good health. The chain carries TRBV16 and TRBJ2-2; no firm D call. The source material was memory CD4+ T cells from blood cultured with regulatory dendritic cells. The subset denotes: CD45RO+ memory T cells. CDR3 coding DNA: TGTGCCAGCAGCCCCAACACCAACACCGGGGAGCTGTTTTTT. It specifies CASSPNTNTGELFF. The full variable domain, its missing parts supplied by reference TRBV16 and TRBJ2-2, is GEEVAQTPKHLVRGEGQKAKLYCAPIKGHSYVFWYQQVLKNEFKFLISFQNENVFDETGMPKERFSAKCLPNSPCSLEIQATKLEDSAVYFCASSPNTNTGELFFGEGSRLTVL.